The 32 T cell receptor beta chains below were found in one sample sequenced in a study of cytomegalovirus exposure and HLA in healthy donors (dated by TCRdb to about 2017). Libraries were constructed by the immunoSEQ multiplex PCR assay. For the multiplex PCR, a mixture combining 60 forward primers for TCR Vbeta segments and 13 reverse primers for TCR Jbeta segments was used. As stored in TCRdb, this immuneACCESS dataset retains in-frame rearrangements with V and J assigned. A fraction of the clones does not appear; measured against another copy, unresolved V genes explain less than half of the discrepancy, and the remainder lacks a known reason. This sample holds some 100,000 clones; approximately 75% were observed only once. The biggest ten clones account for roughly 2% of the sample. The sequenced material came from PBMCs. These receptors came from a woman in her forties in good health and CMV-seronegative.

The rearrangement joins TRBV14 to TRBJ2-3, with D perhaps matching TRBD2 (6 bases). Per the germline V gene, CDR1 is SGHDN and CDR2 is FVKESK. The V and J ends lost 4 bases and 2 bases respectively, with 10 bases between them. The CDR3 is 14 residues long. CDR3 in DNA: TGTGCCAGCAGCCGGCGGGATCACACAGATACGCAGTATTTT. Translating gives CASSRRDHTDTQYF.

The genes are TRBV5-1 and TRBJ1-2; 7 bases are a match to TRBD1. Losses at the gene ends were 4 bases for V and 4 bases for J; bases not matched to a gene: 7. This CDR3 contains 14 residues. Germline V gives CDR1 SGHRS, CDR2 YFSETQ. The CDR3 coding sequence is TGCGCCAGCAGCCAGGGGGAAAGGACCTATGGCTACACCTTC. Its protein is CASSQGERTYGYTF.

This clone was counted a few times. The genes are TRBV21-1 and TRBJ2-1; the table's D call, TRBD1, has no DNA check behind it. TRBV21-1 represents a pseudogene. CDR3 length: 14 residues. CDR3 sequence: CASTQEHSYNEQFF. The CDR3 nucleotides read TGTGCCAGCACACAGGAACACTCCTACAATGAGCAGTTCTTC.

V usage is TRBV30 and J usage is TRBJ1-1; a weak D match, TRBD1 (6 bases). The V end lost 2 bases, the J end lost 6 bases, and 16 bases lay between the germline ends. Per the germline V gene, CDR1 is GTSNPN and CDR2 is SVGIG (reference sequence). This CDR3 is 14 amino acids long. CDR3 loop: CAWSTRTGYAEAFF. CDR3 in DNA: TGTGCCTGGAGTACCAGAACAGGGTATGCTGAAGCTTTCTTT.

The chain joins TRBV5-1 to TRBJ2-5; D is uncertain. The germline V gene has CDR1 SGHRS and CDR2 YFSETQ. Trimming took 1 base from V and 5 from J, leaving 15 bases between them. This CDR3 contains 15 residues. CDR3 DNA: TGCGCCAGCAGCTTGATCTTAGAGACTTGGGAGACCCAGTACTTC. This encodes CASSLILETWETQYF.

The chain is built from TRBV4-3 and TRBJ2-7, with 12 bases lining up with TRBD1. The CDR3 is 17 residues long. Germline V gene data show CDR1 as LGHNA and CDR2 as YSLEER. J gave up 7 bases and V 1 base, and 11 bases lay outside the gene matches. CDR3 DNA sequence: TGCGCCAGCAGCCAAGCTCCAGCCGGGACAGGGGGCGGGGAGCAGTACTTC. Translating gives CASSQAPAGTGGGEQYF.

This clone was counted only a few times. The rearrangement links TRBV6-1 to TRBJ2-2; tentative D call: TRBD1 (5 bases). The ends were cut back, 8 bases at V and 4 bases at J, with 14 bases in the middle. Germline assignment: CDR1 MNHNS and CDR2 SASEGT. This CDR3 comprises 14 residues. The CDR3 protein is CASLDRGLTGELFF. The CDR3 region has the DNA TGTGCCAGCCTTGACAGAGGCCTCACCGGGGAGCTGTTTTTT.

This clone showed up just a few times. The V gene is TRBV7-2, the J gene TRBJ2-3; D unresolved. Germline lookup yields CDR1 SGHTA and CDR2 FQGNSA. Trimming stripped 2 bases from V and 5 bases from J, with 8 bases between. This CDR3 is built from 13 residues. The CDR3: CASSLRLLDTQYF. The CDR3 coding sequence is TGTGCCAGCAGCTTACGCCTATTAGATACGCAGTATTTT.

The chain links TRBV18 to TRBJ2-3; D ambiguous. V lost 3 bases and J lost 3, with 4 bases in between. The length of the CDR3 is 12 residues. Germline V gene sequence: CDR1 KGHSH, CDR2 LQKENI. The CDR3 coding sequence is TGTGCCAGCTCACCCCAGACAGATACGCAGTATTTT. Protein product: CASSPQTDTQYF.

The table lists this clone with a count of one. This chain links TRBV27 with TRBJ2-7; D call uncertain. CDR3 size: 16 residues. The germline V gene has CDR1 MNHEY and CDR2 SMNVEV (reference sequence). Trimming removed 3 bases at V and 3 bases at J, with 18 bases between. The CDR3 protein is CASSFCLVFSGYEQYF. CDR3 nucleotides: TGTGCCAGCAGTTTCTGTCTGGTTTTTAGTGGCTACGAGCAGTACTTC.

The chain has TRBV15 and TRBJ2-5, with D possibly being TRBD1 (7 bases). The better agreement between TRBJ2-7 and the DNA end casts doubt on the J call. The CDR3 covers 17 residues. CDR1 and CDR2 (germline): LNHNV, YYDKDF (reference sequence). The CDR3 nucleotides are TGTGCCACCAGCAGTTTGAAAAGGGGGCCTGGGACTTACGAGCAGTACTTC. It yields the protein CATSSLKRGPGTYEQYF.

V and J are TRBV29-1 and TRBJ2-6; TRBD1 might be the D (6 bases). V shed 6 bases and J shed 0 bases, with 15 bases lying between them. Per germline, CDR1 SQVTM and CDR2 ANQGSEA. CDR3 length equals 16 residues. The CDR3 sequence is CSVPSGVISGANVLTF. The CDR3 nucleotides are TGCAGCGTCCCGTCAGGGGTTATCTCTGGGGCCAACGTCCTGACTTTC.

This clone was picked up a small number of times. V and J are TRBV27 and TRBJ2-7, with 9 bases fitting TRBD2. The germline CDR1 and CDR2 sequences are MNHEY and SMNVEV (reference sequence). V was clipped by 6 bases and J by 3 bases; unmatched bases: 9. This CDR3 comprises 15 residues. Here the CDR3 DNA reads TGTGCCAGCAGCCCCATCCGTAGCGGGAGCTACGAGCAGTACTTC. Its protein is CASSPIRSGSYEQYF.

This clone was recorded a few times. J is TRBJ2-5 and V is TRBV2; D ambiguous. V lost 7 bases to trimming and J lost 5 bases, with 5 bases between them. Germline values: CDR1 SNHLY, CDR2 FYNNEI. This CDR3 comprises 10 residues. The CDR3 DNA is TGTGCCAGCATAGTCGAGACCCAGTACTTC. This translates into CASIVETQYF. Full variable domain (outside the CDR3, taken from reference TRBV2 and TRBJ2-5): EPEVTQTPSHQVTQMGQEVILRCVPISNHLYFYWYRQILGQKVEFLVSFYNNEISEKSEIFDDQFSVERPDGSNFTLKIRSTKLEDSAMYFCASIVETQYFGPGTRLLVL.

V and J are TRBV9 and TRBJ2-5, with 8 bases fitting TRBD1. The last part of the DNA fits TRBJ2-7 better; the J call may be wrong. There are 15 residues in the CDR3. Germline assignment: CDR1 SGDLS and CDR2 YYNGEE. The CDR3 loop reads CASSASGTGSVEQYF. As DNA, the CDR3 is TGTGCCAGCAGCGCGTCCGGGACAGGTTCCGTCGAGCAGTACTTC.

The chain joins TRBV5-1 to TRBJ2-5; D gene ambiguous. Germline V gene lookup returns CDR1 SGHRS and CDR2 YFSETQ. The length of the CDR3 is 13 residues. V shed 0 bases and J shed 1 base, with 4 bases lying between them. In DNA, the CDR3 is TGCGCCAGCAGCTTGGCCTTCCAAGAGACCCAGTACTTC. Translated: CASSLAFQETQYF. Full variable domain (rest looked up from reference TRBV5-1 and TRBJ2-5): KAGVTQTPRYLIKTRGQQVTLSCSPISGHRSVSWYQQTPGQGLQFLFEYFSETQRNKGNFPGRFSGRQFSNSRSEMNVSTLELGDSALYLCASSLAFQETQYFGPGTRLLVL.

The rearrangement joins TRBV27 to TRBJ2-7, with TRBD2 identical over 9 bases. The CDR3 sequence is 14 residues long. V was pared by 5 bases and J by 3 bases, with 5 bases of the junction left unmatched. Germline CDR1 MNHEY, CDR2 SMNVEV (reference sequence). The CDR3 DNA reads TGTGCCAGCAGTAAGACTAGCGGAGACTACGAGCAGTACTTC. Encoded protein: CASSKTSGDYEQYF.

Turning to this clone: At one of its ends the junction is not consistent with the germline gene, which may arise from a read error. DNA for the CDR3: TGTGCTAGCAGCGAGCGGGGGCGCGGAGATACGCAGTATTTT. Translation gives CASSERGRGDTQYF. The rearrangement links TRBV7-7 to TRBJ2-3, with 8 nucleotides matching TRBD2. The CDR3 consists of 14 residues. CDR1 SSHAT and CDR2 FNYEAQ come from the germline V gene (reference sequence).

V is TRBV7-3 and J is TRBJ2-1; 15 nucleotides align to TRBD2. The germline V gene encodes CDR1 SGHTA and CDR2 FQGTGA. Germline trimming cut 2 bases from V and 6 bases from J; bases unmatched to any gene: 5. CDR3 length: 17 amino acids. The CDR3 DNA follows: TGTGCCAGCAGCTTACACCCGGGACTAGCGGGGGGCAATGAGCAGTTCTTC. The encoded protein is CASSLHPGLAGGNEQFF.

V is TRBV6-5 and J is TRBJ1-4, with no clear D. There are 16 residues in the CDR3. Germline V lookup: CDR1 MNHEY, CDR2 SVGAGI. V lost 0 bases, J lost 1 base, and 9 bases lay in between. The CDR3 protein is CASSYSIGRTNEKLFF. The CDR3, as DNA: TGTGCCAGCAGTTACTCCATTGGGCGAACTAATGAAAAACTGTTTTTT.

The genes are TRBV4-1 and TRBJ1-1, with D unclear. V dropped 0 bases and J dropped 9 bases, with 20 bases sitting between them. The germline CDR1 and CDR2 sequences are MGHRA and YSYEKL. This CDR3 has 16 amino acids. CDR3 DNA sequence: TGCGCCAGCAGCCAAGAGGGAGGGTCATGGGATCTGAAAGCTTTCTTT. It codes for CASSQEGGSWDLKAFF.

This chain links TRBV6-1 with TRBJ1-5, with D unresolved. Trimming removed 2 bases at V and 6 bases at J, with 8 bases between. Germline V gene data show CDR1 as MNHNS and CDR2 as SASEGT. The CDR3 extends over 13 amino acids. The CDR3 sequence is CASSEKASQPQHF. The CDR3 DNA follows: TGTGCCAGCAGTGAAAAGGCTAGTCAGCCCCAGCATTTT.

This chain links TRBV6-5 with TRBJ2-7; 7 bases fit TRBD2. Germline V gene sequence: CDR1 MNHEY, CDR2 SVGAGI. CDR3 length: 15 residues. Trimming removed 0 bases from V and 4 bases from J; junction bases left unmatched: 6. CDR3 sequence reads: CASSYSRGGEYEQYF. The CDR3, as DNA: TGTGCCAGCAGTTACTCACGCGGGGGTGAGTACGAGCAGTACTTC.

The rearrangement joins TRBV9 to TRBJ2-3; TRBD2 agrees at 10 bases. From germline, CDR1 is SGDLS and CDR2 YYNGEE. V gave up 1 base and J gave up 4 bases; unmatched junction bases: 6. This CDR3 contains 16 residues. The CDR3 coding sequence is TGTGCCAGCAGCGTAATGATAGCGGGAGGACCAGATACGCAGTATTTT. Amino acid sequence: CASSVMIAGGPDTQYF.

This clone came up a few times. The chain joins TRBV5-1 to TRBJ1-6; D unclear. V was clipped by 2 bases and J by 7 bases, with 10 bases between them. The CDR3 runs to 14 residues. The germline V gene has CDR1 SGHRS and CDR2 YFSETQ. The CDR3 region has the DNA TGCGCCAGCAGCTTTGACTTAAACAATTCACCCCTCCACTTT. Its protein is CASSFDLNNSPLHF.

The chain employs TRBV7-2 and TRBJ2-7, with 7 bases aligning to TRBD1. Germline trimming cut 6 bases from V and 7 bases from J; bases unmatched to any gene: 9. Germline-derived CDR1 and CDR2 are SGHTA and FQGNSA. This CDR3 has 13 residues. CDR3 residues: CASSIQGFGEQYF. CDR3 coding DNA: TGTGCCAGCAGTATACAGGGGTTCGGGGAGCAGTACTTC.

CDR3 bases: TGTGCCAGCAGTGAATGGGACGGCCGGAGGGCACCCCTCCACTTT. Its translation: CASSEWDGRRAPLHF. The rearrangement links TRBV2 to TRBJ1-6, with D possibly being TRBD1 (5 bases). CDR3 size: 15 residues. Deletions cut 2 bases from V and 11 bases from J, with 16 bases between. CDR1 and CDR2 from the germline V gene are SNHLY and FYNNEI.

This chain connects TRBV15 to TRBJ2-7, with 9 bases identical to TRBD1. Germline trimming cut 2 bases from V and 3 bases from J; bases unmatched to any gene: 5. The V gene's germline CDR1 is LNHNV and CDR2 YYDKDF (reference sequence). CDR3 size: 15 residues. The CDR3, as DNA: TGTGCCACCAGCAGACTCCTGGGACAGGGCTACGAGCAGTACTTC. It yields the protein CATSRLLGQGYEQYF.

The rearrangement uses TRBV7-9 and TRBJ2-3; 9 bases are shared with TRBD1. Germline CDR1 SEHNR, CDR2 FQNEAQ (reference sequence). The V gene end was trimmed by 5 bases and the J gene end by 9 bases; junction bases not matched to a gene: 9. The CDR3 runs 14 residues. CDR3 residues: CASSASTGGGTQYF. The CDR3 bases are TGTGCCAGCAGCGCATCCACAGGGGGCGGGACGCAGTATTTT.

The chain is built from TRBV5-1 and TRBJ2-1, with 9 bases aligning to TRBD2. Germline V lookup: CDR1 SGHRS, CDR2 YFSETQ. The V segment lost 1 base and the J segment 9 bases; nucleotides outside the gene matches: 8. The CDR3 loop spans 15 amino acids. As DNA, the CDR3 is TGCGCCAGCAGCTTGACAGCGGGGGGCCGGGTTGAGCAGTTCTTC. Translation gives CASSLTAGGRVEQFF.

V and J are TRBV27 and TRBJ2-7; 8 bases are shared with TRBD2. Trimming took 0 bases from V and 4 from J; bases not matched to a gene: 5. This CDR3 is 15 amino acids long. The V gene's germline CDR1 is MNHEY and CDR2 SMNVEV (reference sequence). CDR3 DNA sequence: TGTGCCAGCAGTTTATCGGCGGGAGGCGGGTACGAGCAGTACTTC. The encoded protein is CASSLSAGGGYEQYF.

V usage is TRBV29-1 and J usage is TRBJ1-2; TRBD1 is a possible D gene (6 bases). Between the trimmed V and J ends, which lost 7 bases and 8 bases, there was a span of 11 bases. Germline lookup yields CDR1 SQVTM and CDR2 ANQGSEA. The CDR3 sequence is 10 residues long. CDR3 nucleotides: TGCAGCGACCTTGGACAGGGCTACACCTTC. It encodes CSDLGQGYTF.